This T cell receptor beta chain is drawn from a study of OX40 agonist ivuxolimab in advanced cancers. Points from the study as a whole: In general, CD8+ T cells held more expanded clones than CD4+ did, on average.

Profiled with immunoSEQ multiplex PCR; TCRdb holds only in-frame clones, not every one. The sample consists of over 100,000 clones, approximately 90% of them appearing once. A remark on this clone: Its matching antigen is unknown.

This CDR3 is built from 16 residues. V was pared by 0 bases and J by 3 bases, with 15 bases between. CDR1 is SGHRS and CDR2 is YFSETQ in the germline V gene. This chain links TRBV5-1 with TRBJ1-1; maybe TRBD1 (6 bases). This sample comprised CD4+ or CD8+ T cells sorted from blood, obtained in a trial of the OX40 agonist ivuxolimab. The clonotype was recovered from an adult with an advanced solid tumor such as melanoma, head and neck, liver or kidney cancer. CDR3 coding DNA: TGCGCCAGCAGCTTGGTTGGGACACGGGTCGACACTGAAGCTTTCTTT. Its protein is CASSLVGTRVDTEAFF.